The TCR beta chain under discussion was sequenced for a study of blood T cell repertoires in COVID-19 (dated by TCRdb to the early 2020s). Broadly, across the study: Samples from collaborators originated in the United States, Italy and Spain and spanned both the acute and convalescent phases of COVID-19. Subjects who had been exposed to COVID-19, were actively infected with it, or had recovered from it provided the deeply sampled blood TCRbeta repertoires that made up the dataset. The repertoires were released in a freely available public database intended as a resource for research on the immune response to SARS-CoV-2. HLA class I and class II types, where available, came from metadata supplied by the sample provider rather than from assay-based typing. Samples were obtained from the ongoing ImmuneRACE study (first 160 participants) and from about 1,300 subjects provided by 6 global collaborators. The sample metadata nearly always contained a de-identified subject ID, COVID-19 status, age in years and sex. The prospective study material was composed of cDNA or gDNA derived from T cells, B-cell-depleted T cells, or PBMCs. General findings and caveats noted by the study authors: The quantity of clinical and demographic metadata differed by source and by participant and was supplied without curation.

Notes on this clone: Its antigen remains unidentified. Base-call qualities are not available, and no considerably larger clone is one nucleotide away.

TCRbeta CDR3 regions were amplified from genomic DNA using the immunoSEQ Assay, a bias-controlled multiplex PCR. Per the authors' processing: The number of nucleated cells in each sample was estimated from the amplification of reference gene primers within the assay. To quantify the absolute abundance of each unique TCRbeta CDR3 rearrangement, sequence reads were collapsed and filtered. For each sample, productive Simpson clonality was calculated by taking the square root of Simpson's diversity index across productive rearrangements. As stored in TCRdb, this immuneACCESS dataset retains in-frame rearrangements with V and J assigned. A fraction of the clones does not appear; measured against another copy, unresolved V genes explain less than half of the discrepancy, and the remainder lacks a known reason. V and J calls and clone size follow that table, whereas D and trimming were derived from the DNA. The sample table contains fewer than 200,000 clones; only one count was recorded for around nine tenths of them. The top ten constitute about 12% of the sample.

One collaborating source in Seattle enrolled patients while the patients were actively infected and followed the patients over time throughout the course of disease. Collaborating institutions collected whole blood in K2EDTA tubes following their own protocols. For TCRbeta analysis, collaborators shipped samples as frozen whole blood, isolated PBMCs, or DNA extracted from either of those sample types. Relative to germline, V is missing 6 bases and J is missing 7 bases, with 12 bases of the junction outside any gene match. Taken from the germline V gene, the CDR1 and CDR2 loops are MDHEN and SYDVKM. From the cysteine through the phenylalanine, the CDR3 covers 16 amino acids. Here the CDR3 DNA is all that survives: 48 bases in frame from base 1.

Recombination connected TRBV28 to TRBJ1-6; 7 bases in between match TRBD1. Sequenced: peripheral blood. The receptor was derived from a woman between 65 and 79 years old with COVID-19, enrolled during active disease. The CDR3 sequence is CASSIGSTGVNSPLHF. Read as DNA, the sequence is TGTGCCAGCAGCATTGGGTCAACAGGGGTAAATTCACCCCTCCACTTT.